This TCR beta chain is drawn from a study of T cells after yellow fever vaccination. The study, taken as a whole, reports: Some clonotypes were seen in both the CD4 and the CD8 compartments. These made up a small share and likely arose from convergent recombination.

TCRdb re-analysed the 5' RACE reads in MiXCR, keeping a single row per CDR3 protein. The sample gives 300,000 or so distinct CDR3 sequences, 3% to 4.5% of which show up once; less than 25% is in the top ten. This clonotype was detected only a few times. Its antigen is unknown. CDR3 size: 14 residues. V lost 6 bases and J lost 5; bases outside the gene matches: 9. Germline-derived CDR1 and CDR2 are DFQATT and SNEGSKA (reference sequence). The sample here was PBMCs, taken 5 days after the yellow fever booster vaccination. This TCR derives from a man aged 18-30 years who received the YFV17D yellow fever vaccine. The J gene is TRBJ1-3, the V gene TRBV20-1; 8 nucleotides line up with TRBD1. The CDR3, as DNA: TGCAGTGCAGATCCTGGCAGGGGGCGAAACACCATATATTTT. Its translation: CSADPGRGRNTIYF.